This paragraph covers one TCR beta chain sequence. Its antigen is not known. As for treatment: around 19 received Ad26.COV2.S at low or high dose, single or two shots; about 5 received placebo; per-sample allocation not given. Day 63 after the first injection of vaccine or placebo was the sampling time. Germline assignment: CDR1 SGHTA and CDR2 FQGNSA. CDR3 length: 13 residues. Trimming shortened V by 1 base and J by 5 bases, and 8 bases separated the two germline ends. The data belong to a study of Ad26.COV2.S vaccination and SARS-CoV-2 variants. Method: immunoSEQ multiplex PCR; TCRdb's copy keeps in-frame clones and lacks some. This repertoire shows 400,000 to 450,000 clones, about 93% found once; its top ten account for 12%. General observations from the study: Recipients of vaccine and of placebo showed similar breadth of their non-spike TCR repertoires.

V and J are TRBV7-2 and TRBJ2-5; D is unresolved. This sequence originates from a person aged 18-65 years who received the Ad26.COV2.S COVID-19 vaccine or a placebo. This material consisted of peripheral blood, taken in a trial of Ad26.COV2.S vaccine versus placebo. The DNA for the CDR3 is TGTGCCAGCAGCTTAGTTCAGGTGGAGACCCAGTACTTC. Translated: CASSLVQVETQYF.